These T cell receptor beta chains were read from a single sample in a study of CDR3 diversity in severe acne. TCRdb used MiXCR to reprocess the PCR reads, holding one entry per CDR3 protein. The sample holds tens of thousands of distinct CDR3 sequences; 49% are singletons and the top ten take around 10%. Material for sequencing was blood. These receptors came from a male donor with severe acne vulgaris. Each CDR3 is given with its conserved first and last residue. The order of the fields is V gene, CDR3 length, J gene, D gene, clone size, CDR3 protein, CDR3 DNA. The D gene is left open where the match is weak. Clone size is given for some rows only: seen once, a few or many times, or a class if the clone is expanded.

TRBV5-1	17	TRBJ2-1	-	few	CASSSQVWGSSYNEQFF	TGCGCCAGCAGCTCCCAGGTTTGGGGCAGCTCCTACAATGAGCAGTTCTTC
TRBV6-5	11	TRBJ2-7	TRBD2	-	CARTSAYEQYF	TGTGCCAGGACTAGCGCCTACGAGCAGTACTTC
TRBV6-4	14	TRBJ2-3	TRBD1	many	CASGAGGEGDTQYF	TGTGCCAGCGGAGCAGGGGGAGAAGGGGATACGCAGTATTTT
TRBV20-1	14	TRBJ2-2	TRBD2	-	CSARLAGGSGELFF	TGCAGTGCCCGACTAGCGGGAGGTTCTGGGGAGCTGTTTTTT
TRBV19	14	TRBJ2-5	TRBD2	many	CASSIWEGEGTQYF	TGTGCCAGTAGTATCTGGGAGGGTGAAGGGACCCAGTACTTC
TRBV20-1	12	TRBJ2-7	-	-	CSTRTGGYEQYF	TGCAGTACTAGAACAGGTGGATACGAGCAGTACTTC
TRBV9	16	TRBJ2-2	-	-	CASSVTFGPNTGELFF	TGTGCCAGCAGCGTAACCTTCGGCCCGAACACCGGGGAGCTGTTTTTT
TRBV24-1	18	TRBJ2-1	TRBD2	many	CATSDRLAGGGSYNEQFF	TGTGCCACCTCAGACCGACTAGCGGGAGGTGGCTCCTACAATGAGCAGTTCTTC
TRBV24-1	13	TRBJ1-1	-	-	CATSERPGTEAFF	TGTGCCACCAGTGAACGGCCCGGCACTGAAGCTTTCTTT
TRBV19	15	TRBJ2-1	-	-	CASSIEVAVYNEQFF	TGTGCCAGTAGTATAGAGGTAGCGGTCTACAATGAGCAGTTCTTC
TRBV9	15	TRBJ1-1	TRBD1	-	CASSVWTGSFTEAFF	TGTGCCAGCAGCGTTTGGACAGGGTCTTTTACTGAAGCTTTCTTT
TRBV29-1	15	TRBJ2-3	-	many	CSVEDLLQGPDTQYF	TGCAGCGTTGAAGATCTTCTACAGGGACCAGATACGCAGTATTTT
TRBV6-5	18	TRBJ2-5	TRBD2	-	CASSLAGLAGGPKETQYF	TGTGCCAGCAGCTTGGCGGGACTAGCGGGAGGGCCTAAAGAGACCCAGTACTTC
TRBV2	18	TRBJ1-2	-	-	CASSGGPWVNGDNYGYTF	TGTGCCAGCAGTGGAGGTCCGTGGGTCAACGGGGATAACTATGGCTACACCTTC
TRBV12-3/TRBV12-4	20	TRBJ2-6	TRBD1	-	CASNIPGQGTEVSGANVLTF	TGTGCCAGCAATATCCCAGGTCAGGGGACAGAGGTTTCTGGGGCCAACGTCCTGACTTTC
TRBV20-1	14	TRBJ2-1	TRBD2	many	CSAPRGEVYNEQFF	TGCAGTGCCCCGCGGGGGGAGGTATACAATGAGCAGTTCTTC
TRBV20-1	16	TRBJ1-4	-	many	CSARPLQKDVYGKLFF	TGCAGTGCTAGACCCCTCCAAAAGGACGTCTATGGAAAACTGTTTTTT
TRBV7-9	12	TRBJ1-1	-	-	CASSLRGTEAFF	TGTGCCAGCAGCTTACGGGGGACTGAAGCTTTCTTT
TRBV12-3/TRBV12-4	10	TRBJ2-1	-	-	CASSLGGQFF	TGTGCCAGCAGTTTAGGTGGGCAGTTCTTC
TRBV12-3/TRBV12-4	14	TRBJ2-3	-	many	CASSFQDSTDTQYF	TGTGCCAGCAGTTTTCAGGACAGCACAGATACGCAGTATTTT
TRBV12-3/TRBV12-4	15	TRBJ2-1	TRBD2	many	CASSFLAGNVNEQFF	TGTGCCAGCAGTTTCCTAGCGGGAAACGTAAATGAGCAGTTCTTC
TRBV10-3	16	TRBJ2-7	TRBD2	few	CAISESRAGGPYEQYF	TGTGCCATCAGTGAGTCCCGAGCGGGAGGGCCCTACGAGCAGTACTTC
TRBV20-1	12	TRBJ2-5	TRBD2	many	CSASGREETQYF	TGCAGTGCTAGCGGGAGGGAAGAGACCCAGTACTTC